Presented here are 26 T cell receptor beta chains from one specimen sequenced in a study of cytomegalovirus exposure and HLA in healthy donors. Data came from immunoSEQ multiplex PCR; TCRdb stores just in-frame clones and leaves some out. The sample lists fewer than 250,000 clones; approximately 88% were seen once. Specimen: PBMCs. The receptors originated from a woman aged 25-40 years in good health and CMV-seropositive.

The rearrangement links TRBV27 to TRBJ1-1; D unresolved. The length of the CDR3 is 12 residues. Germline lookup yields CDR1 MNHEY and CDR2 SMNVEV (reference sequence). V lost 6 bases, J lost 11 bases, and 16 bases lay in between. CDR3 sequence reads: CASRNVTRSAFF. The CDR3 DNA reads TGTGCCAGCAGGAATGTCACAAGGAGCGCTTTCTTT.

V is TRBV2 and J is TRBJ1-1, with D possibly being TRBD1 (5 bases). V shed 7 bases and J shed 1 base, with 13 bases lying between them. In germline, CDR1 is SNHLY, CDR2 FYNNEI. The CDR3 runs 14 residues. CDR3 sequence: CASKGVGANTEAFF. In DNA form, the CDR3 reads TGTGCCAGCAAAGGAGTCGGGGCGAACACTGAAGCTTTCTTT.

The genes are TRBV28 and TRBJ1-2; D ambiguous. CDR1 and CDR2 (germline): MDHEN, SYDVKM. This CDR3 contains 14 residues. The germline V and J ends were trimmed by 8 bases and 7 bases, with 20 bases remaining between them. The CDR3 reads CASRNMGGSSGYTF. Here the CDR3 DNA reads TGTGCCAGCCGTAACATGGGAGGTTCGAGTGGCTACACCTTC.

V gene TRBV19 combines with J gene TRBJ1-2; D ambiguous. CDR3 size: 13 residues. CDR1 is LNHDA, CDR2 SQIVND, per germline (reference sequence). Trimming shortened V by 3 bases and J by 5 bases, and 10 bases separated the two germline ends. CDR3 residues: CASSIRTGYGYTF. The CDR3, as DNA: TGTGCCAGTAGTATCAGAACGGGTTATGGCTACACCTTC.

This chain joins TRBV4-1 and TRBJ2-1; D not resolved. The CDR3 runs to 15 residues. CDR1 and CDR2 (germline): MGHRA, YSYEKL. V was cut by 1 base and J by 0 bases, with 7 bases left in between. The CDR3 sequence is CASSQVGSSYNEQFF. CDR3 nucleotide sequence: TGCGCCAGCAGCCAAGTAGGCAGCTCCTACAATGAGCAGTTCTTC.

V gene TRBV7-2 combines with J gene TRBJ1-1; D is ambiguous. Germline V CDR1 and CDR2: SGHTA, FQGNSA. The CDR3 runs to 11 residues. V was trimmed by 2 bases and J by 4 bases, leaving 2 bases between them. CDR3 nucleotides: TGTGCCAGCAGCTTAAGCACTGAAGCTTTCTTT. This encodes CASSLSTEAFF.

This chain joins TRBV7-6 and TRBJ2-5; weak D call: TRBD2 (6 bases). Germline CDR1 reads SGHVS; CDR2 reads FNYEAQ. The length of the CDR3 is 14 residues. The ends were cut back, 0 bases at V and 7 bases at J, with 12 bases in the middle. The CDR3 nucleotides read TGTGCCAGCAGCTTAGCGCTGGAGGAGGGGACCCAGTACTTC. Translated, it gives CASSLALEEGTQYF.

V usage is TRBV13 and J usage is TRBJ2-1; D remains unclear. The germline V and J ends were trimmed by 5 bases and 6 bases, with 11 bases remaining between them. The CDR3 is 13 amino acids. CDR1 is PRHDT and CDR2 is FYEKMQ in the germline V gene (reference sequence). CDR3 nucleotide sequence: TGTGCCAGCAGCACGCCGTCCGCCAATGAGCAGTTCTTC. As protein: CASSTPSANEQFF.

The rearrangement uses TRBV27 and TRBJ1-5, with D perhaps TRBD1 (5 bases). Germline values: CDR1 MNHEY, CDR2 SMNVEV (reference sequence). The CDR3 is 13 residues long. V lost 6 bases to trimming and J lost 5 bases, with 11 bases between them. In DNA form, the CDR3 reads TGTGCCAGCAGGAGACAGAGAGATCAGCCCCAGCATTTT. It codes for CASRRQRDQPQHF.

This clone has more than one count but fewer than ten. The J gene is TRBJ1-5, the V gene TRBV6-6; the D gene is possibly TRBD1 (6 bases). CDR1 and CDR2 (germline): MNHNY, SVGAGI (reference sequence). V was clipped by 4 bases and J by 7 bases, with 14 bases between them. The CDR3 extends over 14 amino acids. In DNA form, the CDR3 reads TGTGCCAGCAGTTCACAGGGAGAGCGACAGCCCCAGCATTTT. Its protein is CASSSQGERQPQHF.

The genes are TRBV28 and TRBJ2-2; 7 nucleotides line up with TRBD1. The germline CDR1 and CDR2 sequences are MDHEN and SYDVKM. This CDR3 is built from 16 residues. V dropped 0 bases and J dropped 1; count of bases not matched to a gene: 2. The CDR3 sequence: CASSLWAGGNTGELFF. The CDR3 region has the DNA TGTGCCAGCAGTTTATGGGCAGGGGGGAACACCGGGGAGCTGTTTTTT. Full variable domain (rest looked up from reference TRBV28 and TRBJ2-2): DVKVTQSSRYLVKRTGEKVFLECVQDMDHENMFWYRQDPGLGLRLIYFSYDVKMKEKGDIPEGYSVSREKKERFSLILESASTNQTSMYLCASSLWAGGNTGELFFGEGSRLTVL.

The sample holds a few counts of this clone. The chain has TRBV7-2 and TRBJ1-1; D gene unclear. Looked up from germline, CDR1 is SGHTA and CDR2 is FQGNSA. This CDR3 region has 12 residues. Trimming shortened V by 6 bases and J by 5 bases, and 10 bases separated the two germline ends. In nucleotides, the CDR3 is TGTGCCAGCAGTTGGGTGGATACTGAAGCTTTCTTT. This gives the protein CASSWVDTEAFF.

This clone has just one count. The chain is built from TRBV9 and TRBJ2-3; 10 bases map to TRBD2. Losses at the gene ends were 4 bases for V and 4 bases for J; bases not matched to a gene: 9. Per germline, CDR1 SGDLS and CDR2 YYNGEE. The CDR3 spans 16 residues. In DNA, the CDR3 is TGTGCCAGCAGCCAGAGGGCTAGCGGGAGCTCAGATACGCAGTATTTT. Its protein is CASSQRASGSSDTQYF.

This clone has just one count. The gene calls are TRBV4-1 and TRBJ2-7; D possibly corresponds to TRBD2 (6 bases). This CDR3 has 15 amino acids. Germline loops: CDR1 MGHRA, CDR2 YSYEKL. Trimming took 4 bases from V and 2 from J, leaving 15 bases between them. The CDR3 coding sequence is TGCGCCAGCAGCCGTCCCCAGGAGGGAACCTACGAGCAGTACTTC. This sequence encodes CASSRPQEGTYEQYF.

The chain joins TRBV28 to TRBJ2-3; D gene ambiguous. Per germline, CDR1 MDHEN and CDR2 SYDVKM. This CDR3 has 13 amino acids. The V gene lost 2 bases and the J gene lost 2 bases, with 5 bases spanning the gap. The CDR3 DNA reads TGTGCCAGCAGTTTACTCAACACAGATACGCAGTATTTT. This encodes CASSLLNTDTQYF.

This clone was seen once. CDR3 residues: CASSYSRQGRVYGYTF. CDR3 in DNA: TGTGCCAGCAGTTACTCGAGGCAGGGAAGGGTCTACGGCTACACCTTC. The gene calls are TRBV6-5 and TRBJ1-2, with a tentative D call TRBD1 (5 bases). V shed 0 bases and J shed 8 bases, with 19 bases lying between them. In germline, CDR1 is MNHEY, CDR2 SVGAGI. The CDR3 contains 16 residues.

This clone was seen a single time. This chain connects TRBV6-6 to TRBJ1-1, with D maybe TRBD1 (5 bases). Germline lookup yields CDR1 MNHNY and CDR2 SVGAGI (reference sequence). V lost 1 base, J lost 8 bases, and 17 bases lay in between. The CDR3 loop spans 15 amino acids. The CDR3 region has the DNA TGTGCCAGCAGTTACTTCGGGACCTGGACCAAGGAAGCTTTCTTT. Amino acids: CASSYFGTWTKEAFF.

CDR3 sequence: CASSIRQYYTNTGELFF. In nucleotides, the CDR3 is TGCGCCAGCAGCATCCGACAGTACTACACGAACACCGGGGAGCTGTTTTTT. The chain combines TRBV4-1 with TRBJ2-2; possibly TRBD1 for D (5 bases). The germline V gene encodes CDR1 MGHRA and CDR2 YSYEKL. There are 17 residues in the CDR3. V was cut by 5 bases and J by 0 bases, with 16 bases left in between.

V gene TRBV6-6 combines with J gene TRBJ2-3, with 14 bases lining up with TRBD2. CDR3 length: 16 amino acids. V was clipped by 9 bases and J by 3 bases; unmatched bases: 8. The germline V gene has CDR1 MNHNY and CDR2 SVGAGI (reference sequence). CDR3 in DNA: TGTGCCAGTAGACGCGGACTAGCGGGAGGAACAGATACGCAGTATTTT. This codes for CASRRGLAGGTDTQYF.

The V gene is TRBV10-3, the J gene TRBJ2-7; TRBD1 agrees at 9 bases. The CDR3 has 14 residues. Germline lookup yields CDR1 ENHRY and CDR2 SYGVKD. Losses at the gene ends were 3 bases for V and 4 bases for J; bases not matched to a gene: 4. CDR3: CAISDTGGGYEQYF. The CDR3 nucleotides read TGTGCCATCAGTGATACAGGGGGCGGTTACGAGCAGTACTTC.

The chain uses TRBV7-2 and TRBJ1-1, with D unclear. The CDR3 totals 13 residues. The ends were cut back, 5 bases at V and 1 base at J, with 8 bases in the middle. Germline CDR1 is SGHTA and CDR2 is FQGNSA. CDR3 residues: CASSRSGNTEAFF. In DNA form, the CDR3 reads TGTGCCAGCAGCCGATCAGGGAACACTGAAGCTTTCTTT.

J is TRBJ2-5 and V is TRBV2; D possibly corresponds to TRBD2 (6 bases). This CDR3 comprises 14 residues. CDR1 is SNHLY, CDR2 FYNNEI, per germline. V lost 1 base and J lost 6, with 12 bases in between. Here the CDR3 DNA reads TGTGCCAGCAGTGAAGTCGGGAGCCCGAAGACCCAGTACTTC. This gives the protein CASSEVGSPKTQYF.

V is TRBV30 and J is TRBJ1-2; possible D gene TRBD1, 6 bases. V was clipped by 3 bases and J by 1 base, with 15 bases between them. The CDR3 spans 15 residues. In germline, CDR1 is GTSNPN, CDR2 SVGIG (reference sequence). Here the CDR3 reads CAWRSVTGLNYGYTF. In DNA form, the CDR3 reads TGTGCCTGGAGGTCGGTGACAGGCCTTAACTATGGCTACACCTTC.

The CDR3, as DNA: TGTGCCAGCAGCTACCAATCGGCAGAAGCTTTCTTT. Residues: CASSYQSAEAFF. The gene calls are TRBV11-2 and TRBJ1-1; D is undetermined. Germline lookup yields CDR1 SGHAT and CDR2 FQNNGV. Trimming left V 4 bases short and J 8 bases short, with 11 bases between. CDR3 length: 12 amino acids.

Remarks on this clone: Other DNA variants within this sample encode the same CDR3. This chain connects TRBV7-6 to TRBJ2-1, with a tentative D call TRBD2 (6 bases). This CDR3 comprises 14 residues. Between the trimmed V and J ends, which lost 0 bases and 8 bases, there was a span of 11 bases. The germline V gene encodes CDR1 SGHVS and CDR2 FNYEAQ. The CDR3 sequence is CASSLAGGRDEQFF. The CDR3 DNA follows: TGTGCCAGCAGCTTAGCGGGAGGACGAGATGAGCAGTTCTTC.

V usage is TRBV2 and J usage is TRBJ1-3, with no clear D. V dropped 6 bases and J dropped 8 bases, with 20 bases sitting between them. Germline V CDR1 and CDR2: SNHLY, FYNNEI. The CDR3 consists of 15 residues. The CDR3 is CASRGDLDPPDTIYF. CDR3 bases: TGTGCCAGCAGGGGTGACCTGGACCCCCCGGACACCATATATTTT.